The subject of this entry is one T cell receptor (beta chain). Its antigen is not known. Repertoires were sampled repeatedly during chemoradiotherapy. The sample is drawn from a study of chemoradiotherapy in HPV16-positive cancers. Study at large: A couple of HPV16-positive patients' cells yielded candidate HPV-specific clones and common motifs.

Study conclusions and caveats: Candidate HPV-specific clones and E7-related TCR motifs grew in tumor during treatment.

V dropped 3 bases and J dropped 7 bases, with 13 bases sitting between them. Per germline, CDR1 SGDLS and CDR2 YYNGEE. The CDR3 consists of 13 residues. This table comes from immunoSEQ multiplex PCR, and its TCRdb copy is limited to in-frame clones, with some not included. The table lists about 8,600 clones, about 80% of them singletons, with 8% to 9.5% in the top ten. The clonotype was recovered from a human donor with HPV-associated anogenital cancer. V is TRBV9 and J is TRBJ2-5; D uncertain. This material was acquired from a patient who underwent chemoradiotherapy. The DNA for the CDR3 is TGTGCCAGCAGCGGGGCGCCGGGTGGGACCCAGTACTTC. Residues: CASSGAPGGTQYF.